This T cell receptor beta chain comes out of a study of shared clonotypes between healthy human individuals. Method: immunoSEQ multiplex PCR; TCRdb's copy keeps in-frame clones and lacks some. The sample lists about 680,000 clones; just over 90% were seen once. V gave up 2 bases and J gave up 5 bases, with 9 bases separating them. The CDR3 loop spans 13 amino acids. CDR1 and CDR2 (germline): SNHLY, FYNNEI. Naivety among CD8 cells was defined by CD45RO negativity and positive CCR7 selection, thereby excluding terminally differentiated effector memory CD45RA+ cells. Specimen: naive CD8+ T cells sorted from blood. This chain connects TRBV2 to TRBJ1-1; possible D gene TRBD1, 6 bases. This clonotype originated in a young man in good health. As DNA, the CDR3 is TGTGCCAGCAGTGAATCGAGGGGGACTGAAGCTTTCTTT. Protein sequence: CASSESRGTEAFF.